The 14 T cell receptor beta chains reported below all come from one sample, sequenced in a study of response to subunit inactivated influenza vaccine. A single record per CDR3 protein comes from TCRdb applying MiXCR to the RT-PCR reads. Of about 780,000 distinct CDR3 sequences detected, roughly 20% appear once; the ten largest clones hold approximately 10%. The source material was PBMCs from blood, sampled approximately 5 days after vaccination. These receptors came from a man aged 50 to 60 who received an inactivated influenza vaccine.

The chain uses TRBV7-2 and TRBJ2-3; 8 bases map to TRBD2. This CDR3 is built from 16 residues. In germline, CDR1 is SGHTA, CDR2 FQGNSA. V dropped 1 base and J dropped 5; count of bases not matched to a gene: 8. The CDR3 sequence is CASSLVSGGAQDTQYF. The CDR3 nucleotides read TGTGCCAGCAGCTTAGTCTCCGGGGGGGCCCAAGATACGCAGTATTTT.

The chain has TRBV15 and TRBJ2-5; maybe TRBD2 (6 bases). V was clipped by 5 bases and J by 1 base, with 11 bases between them. The germline V gene encodes CDR1 LNHNV and CDR2 YYDKDF (reference sequence). This CDR3 spans 14 amino acids. CDR3 DNA: TGTGCCACCAGCCGTCGGGACTCCCAAGAGACCCAGTACTTC. Encoded protein: CATSRRDSQETQYF.

V and J are TRBV25-1 and TRBJ1-3; 9 bases fit TRBD1. The CDR3 covers 16 residues. Germline assignment: CDR1 MGHDK and CDR2 SYGVNS. The V and J ends lost 3 bases and 1 base, in that order; junction bases with no gene match: 4. The CDR3 nucleotides read TGTGCCAGCAGTGAGACAGGGGGTTTTTCTGGAAACACCATATATTTT. Protein: CASSETGGFSGNTIYF.

This chain links TRBV20-1 with TRBJ1-1; D not certain. The germline V gene has CDR1 DFQATT and CDR2 SNEGSKA (reference sequence). The CDR3 loop spans 12 amino acids. The germline V and J ends were trimmed by 7 bases and 1 base, with 10 bases remaining between them. The CDR3: CSVRNPNTEAFF. The CDR3 DNA is TGCAGTGTGAGAAATCCGAACACTGAAGCTTTCTTT.

The chain carries TRBV7-9 and TRBJ2-3; D is perhaps TRBD2 (7 bases). CDR3 length: 14 amino acids. The germline CDR1 and CDR2 sequences are SEHNR and FQNEAQ (reference sequence). Trimming pared 5 bases from V and 6 bases from J, leaving 15 bases between. DNA for the CDR3: TGTGCCAGCAGCCACACGGAGGGGGGGGATACGCAGTATTTT. It yields the protein CASSHTEGGDTQYF.

This chain connects TRBV7-6 to TRBJ2-7; the match to TRBD2 covers 7 bases. V gave up 5 bases and J gave up 2 bases; unmatched junction bases: 9. This CDR3 is built from 15 residues. Looked up from germline, CDR1 is SGHVS and CDR2 is FNYEAQ. The CDR3 loop is CASSPGGGLTYEQYF. The DNA for the CDR3 is TGTGCCAGCAGCCCTGGCGGGGGATTAACCTACGAGCAGTACTTC.

The V and J genes are TRBV18 and TRBJ1-1; D is uncertain. This CDR3 contains 14 residues. Trimming pared 3 bases from V and 4 bases from J, leaving 12 bases between. Germline lookup yields CDR1 KGHSH and CDR2 LQKENI. The CDR3 DNA follows: TGTGCCAGCTCACCGGGGATCTCTGGCACTGAAGCTTTCTTT. Protein product: CASSPGISGTEAFF.

The V gene is TRBV6-2 or TRBV6-3, the J gene TRBJ2-5; D might be TRBD1 (5 bases). Germline V gives CDR1 MNHEY, CDR2 SVGEGT. The CDR3 extends over 14 amino acids. Trimming shortened V by 2 bases and J by 1 base, and 8 bases separated the two germline ends. As DNA, the CDR3 is TGTGCCAGCAGTTACATACAGGCCCAAGAGACCCAGTACTTC. Translation gives CASSYIQAQETQYF.

The chain is built from TRBV29-1 and TRBJ2-3; D is ambiguous. Trimming removed 6 bases at V and 7 bases at J, with 20 bases between. CDR1 and CDR2 (germline): SQVTM, ANQGSEA. The CDR3 spans 14 residues. This CDR3 is CSVGQSMSWYTQYF. DNA of the CDR3: TGCAGCGTCGGCCAGTCAATGAGCTGGTATACGCAGTATTTT.

This clonotype was detected a few times. J is TRBJ2-4 and V is TRBV12-5; D is tentatively TRBD1 or TRBD2 (5 bases each). V lost 5 bases and J lost 0, with 26 bases in between. There are 20 residues in the CDR3. Germline assignment: CDR1 LGHNT and CDR2 FRNRAP. The CDR3 nucleotides read TGTGCTAGTGGTACCTCGGGACGGATAACACCCCCGCTAGCCAAAAACATTCAGTACTTC. Protein product: CASGTSGRITPPLAKNIQYF.

This clonotype was seen a few times. J is TRBJ2-1 and V is TRBV4-3; 12 bases agree with TRBD2. The germline V gene encodes CDR1 LGHNA and CDR2 YSLEER. The CDR3 has 18 amino acids. V lost 1 base, J lost 9 bases, and 13 bases stayed unmatched. The CDR3 sequence: CASSQVGTLAGGRGEQFF. CDR3 DNA sequence: TGCGCCAGCAGCCAAGTCGGGACCCTAGCGGGAGGGCGAGGTGAGCAGTTCTTC.

The chain has TRBV6-2 or TRBV6-3 and TRBJ1-5; possible D gene TRBD1, 6 bases. The V end lost 5 bases, the J end lost 4 bases, and 9 bases lay between the germline ends. The CDR3 contains 13 residues. Germline V gives CDR1 MNHEY, CDR2 SVGEGT. The CDR3, as DNA: TGTGCCAGCAGTCACAGGGCTAATCAGCCCCAGCATTTT. It encodes CASSHRANQPQHF.

This clonotype was seen ten or more times. The chain joins TRBV7-2 to TRBJ2-7; possibly TRBD1 or TRBD2 for D (5 bases each). V was clipped by 4 bases and J by 4 bases, with 14 bases between them. Germline lookup yields CDR1 SGHTA and CDR2 FQGNSA. The CDR3 is 14 amino acids. The DNA of the CDR3 is TGTGCCAGCAGCTCAGGGACCCTTCTTTACGAGCAGTACTTC. It encodes CASSSGTLLYEQYF. Full variable domain (outside the CDR3, taken from reference TRBV7-2 and TRBJ2-7): GAGVSQSPSNKVTEKGKDVELRCDPISGHTALYWYRQSLGQGLEFLIYFQGNSAPDKSGLPSDRFSAERTGGSVSTLTIQRTQQEDSAVYLCASSSGTLLYEQYFGPGTRLTVT.

This clonotype has ten or more counts. The chain recombines TRBV29-1 with TRBJ1-1; D gene ambiguous. V lost 7 bases and J 6 bases, leaving 15 bases between the germline ends. Germline V lookup: CDR1 SQVTM, CDR2 ANQGSEA. The CDR3 totals 12 residues. In nucleotides, the CDR3 is TGCAGCGGGAAGGGAATTGGGGCTGAAGCTTTCTTT. This encodes CSGKGIGAEAFF.